What follows describes a single TCR beta chain. The repertoire was sequenced with immunoSEQ multiplex PCR; TCRdb's copy has only in-frame clones and lacks some. Here the sample spans roughly 250,000 clones, approximately 87% being singletons. This sample was taken from a study of blood T cell repertoires in COVID-19. Study-wide context: The cDNA or gDNA used as material had been derived from T cells, B-cell-depleted T cells, or PBMCs.

The germline V gene encodes CDR1 KGHSH and CDR2 LQKENI. This CDR3 is built from 15 residues. With 0 bases clipped from V and 3 bases from J, the junction kept 3 bases outside the gene matches. This clonotype originated in a human donor in a cohort sampled during active COVID-19. The genes are TRBV18 and TRBJ2-7, with 9 bases aligning to TRBD1. The sequenced sample consisted of peripheral blood. The CDR3 sequence is CASSPPTGGVYEQYF. The CDR3 bases are TGTGCCAGCTCACCACCTACAGGGGGCGTCTACGAGCAGTACTTC.